This T cell receptor beta chain was observed in a study of beta chain features in type 1 diabetes. Study conclusions and caveats: All four CD4+ subsets from Type 1 diabetes patients carried moderately but significantly shorter TCRB CDR3s.

On this clone itself: The antigen is undetermined.

Expressed TCRB transcripts got sequenced, as all isolated RNA was reverse transcribed. The data were produced by immunoSEQ multiplex PCR, yet TCRdb's version contains in-frame clones alone and is incomplete. The table has about 660,000 clones, about an eighth seen once. The TCR originated in a man between 18 and 35 years old with type 1 diabetes. The sequencing input was naive CD4+ T cells from blood.

Here the CDR3 reads CASSELGASGSLYEQYF. Here the CDR3 DNA reads TGTGCCAGCAGTGAACTCGGGGCTAGCGGGAGTCTCTACGAGCAGTACTTC. This chain links TRBV25-1 with TRBJ2-7; TRBD2 aligns across 10 bases. V lost 2 bases and J lost 3; bases outside the gene matches: 10. This CDR3 comprises 17 residues. CDR1 and CDR2 from the germline V gene are MGHDK and SYGVNS.